The source of this T cell receptor beta chain is a study of blood T cell repertoires in COVID-19. Turning to the study itself: Researchers got acute and convalescent COVID-19 samples from the United States, Italy and Spain.

As handled by the study authors: Estimation of nucleated cell counts relied on the amplification of reference gene primers. Libraries were prepared by immunoSEQ multiplex PCR; TCRdb keeps only in-frame clonotypes and omits some of them. V and J calls and clone size are copied from that table; D and trimming were computed from the DNA. The sample consists of about 130,000 clones, roughly 80% of them appearing once. V shed 5 bases and J shed 1 base, with 12 bases lying between them. Per the germline V gene, CDR1 is SGHVS and CDR2 is FNYEAQ. CDR3 length: 16 residues. Specimen: peripheral blood. The chain carries TRBV7-6 and TRBJ1-6; D call uncertain. This TCR came from a woman between 45 and 65 years old with acute or convalescent COVID-19. CDR3 loop: CASSKTPGSYNSPLHF. The CDR3 DNA sequence: TGTGCCAGCAGCAAGACCCCGGGGTCCTATAATTCACCCCTCCACTTT.